This T cell receptor (beta chain) was found in a study of blood T cell repertoires in COVID-19. The method was immunoSEQ multiplex PCR; TCRdb's version includes in-frame clones alone and lacks a portion of them. The data contain 180,000 or so clones, roughly 89% of them singletons. The V end was cut by 2 bases, the J end by 2 bases, with 22 bases between. The CDR3 spans 18 residues. Germline V lookup: CDR1 SGHRS, CDR2 YFSETQ. The rearrangement joins TRBV5-1 to TRBJ1-1, with TRBD1 as a possible D gene (6 bases). Sample: peripheral blood. The receptor was derived from a woman between 45 and 60 years old with acute or convalescent COVID-19. Here the CDR3 reads CASSLKVDRRFANTEAFF. In DNA, the CDR3 is TGCGCCAGCAGCTTAAAAGTAGACAGGAGATTCGCAAACACTGAAGCTTTCTTT.